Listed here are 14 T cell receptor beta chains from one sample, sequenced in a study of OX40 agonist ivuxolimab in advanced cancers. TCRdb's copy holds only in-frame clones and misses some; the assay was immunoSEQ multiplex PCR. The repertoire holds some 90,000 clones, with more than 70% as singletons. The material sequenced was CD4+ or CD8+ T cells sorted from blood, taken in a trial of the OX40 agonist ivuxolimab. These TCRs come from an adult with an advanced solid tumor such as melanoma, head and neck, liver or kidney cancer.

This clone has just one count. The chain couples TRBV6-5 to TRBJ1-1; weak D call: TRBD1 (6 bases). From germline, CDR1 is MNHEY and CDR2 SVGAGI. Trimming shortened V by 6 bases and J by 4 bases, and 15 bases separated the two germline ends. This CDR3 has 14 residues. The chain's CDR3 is CASRADGQITEAFF. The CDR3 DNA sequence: TGTGCCAGCAGGGCTGACGGACAGATCACTGAAGCTTTCTTT.

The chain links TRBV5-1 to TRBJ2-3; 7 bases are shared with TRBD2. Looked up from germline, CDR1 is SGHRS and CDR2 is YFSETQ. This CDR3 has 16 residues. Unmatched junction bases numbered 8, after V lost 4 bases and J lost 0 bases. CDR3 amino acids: CASSNELALSTDTQYF. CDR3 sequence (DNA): TGCGCCAGCAGCAACGAACTAGCGCTTAGCACAGATACGCAGTATTTT. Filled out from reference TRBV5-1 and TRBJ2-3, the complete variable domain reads KAGVTQTPRYLIKTRGQQVTLSCSPISGHRSVSWYQQTPGQGLQFLFEYFSETQRNKGNFPGRFSGRQFSNSRSEMNVSTLELGDSALYLCASSNELALSTDTQYFGPGTRLTVL.

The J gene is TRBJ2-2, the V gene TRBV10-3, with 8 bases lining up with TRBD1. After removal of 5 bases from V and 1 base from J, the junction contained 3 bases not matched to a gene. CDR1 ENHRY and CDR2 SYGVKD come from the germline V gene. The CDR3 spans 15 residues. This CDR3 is CAISPGTGNTGELFF. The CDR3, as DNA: TGTGCCATCAGTCCCGGGACAGGGAACACCGGGGAGCTGTTTTTT.

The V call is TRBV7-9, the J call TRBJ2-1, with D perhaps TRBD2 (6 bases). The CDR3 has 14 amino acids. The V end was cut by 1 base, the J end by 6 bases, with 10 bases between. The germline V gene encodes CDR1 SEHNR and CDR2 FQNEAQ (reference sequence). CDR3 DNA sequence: TGTGCCAGCAGCTTAGTAACGGGGGTCAATGAGCAGTTCTTC. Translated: CASSLVTGVNEQFF.

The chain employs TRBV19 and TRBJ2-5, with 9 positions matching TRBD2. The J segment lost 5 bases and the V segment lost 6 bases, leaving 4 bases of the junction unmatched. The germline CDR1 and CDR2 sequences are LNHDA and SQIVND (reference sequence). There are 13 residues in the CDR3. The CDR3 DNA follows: TGTGCCAGTAGAGTAGCGGGAGCGGAGACCCAGTACTTC. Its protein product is CASRVAGAETQYF. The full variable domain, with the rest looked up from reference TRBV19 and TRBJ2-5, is DGGITQSPKYLFRKEGQNVTLSCEQNLNHDAMYWYRQDPGQGLRLIYYSQIVNDFQKGDIAEGYSVSREKKESFPLTVTSAQKNPTAFYLCASRVAGAETQYFGPGTRLLVL.

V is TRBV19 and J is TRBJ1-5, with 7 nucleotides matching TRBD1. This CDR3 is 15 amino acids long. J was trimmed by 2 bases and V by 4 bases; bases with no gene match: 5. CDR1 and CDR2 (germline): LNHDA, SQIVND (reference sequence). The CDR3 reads CASSTPDRGNQPQHF. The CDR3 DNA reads TGTGCCAGTAGTACGCCAGACAGGGGCAATCAGCCCCAGCATTTT.

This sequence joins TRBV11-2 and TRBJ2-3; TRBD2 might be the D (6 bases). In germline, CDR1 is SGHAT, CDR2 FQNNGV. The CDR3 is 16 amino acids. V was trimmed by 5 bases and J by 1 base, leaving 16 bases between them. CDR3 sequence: CASSKIAARGTDTQYF. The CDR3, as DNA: TGTGCCAGCAGCAAGATAGCGGCGCGGGGCACAGATACGCAGTATTTT.

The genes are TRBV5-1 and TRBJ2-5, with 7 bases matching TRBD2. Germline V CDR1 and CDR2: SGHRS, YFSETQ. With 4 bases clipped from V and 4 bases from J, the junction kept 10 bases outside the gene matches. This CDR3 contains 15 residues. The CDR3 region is CASSPLPTGGETQYF. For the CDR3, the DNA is TGCGCCAGCAGCCCCCTCCCGACGGGGGGAGAGACCCAGTACTTC.

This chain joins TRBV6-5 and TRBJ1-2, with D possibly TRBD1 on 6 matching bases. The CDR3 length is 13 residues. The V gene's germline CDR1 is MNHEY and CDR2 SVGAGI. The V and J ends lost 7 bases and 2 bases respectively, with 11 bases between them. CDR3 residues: CASTPTGNYGYTF. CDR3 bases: TGTGCCAGCACACCGACAGGAAACTATGGCTACACCTTC.

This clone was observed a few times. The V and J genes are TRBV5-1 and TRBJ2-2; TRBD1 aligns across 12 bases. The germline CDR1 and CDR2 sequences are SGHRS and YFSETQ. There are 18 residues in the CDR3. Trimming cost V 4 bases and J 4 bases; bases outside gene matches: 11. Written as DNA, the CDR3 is TGCGCCAGCAGCCCCGGGACAGGGGGCGTCCGCGGCACCGGGGAGCTGTTTTTT. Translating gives CASSPGTGGVRGTGELFF.

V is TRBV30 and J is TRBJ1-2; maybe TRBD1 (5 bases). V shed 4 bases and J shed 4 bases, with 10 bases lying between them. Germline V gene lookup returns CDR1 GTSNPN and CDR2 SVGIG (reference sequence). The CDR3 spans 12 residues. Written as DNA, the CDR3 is TGTGCCTGGAACGACAGATTCTATGGCTACACCTTC. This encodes CAWNDRFYGYTF.

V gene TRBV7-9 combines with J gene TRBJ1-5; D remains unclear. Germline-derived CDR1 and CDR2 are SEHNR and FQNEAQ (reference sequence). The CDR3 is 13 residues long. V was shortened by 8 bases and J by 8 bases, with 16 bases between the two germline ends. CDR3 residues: CASRNKGTEPQHF. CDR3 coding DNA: TGTGCCAGCCGTAATAAGGGAACGGAGCCCCAGCATTTT.

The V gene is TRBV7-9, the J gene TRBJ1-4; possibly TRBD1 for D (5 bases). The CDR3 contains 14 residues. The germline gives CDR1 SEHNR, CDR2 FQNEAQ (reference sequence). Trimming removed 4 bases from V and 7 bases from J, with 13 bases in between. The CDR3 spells CASSSQGGGEKLFF. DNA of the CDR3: TGTGCCAGCAGCTCCCAGGGTGGAGGTGAAAAACTGTTTTTT. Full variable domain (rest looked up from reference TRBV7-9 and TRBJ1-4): DTGVSQNPRHKITKRGQNVTFRCDPISEHNRLYWYRQTLGQGPEFLTYFQNEAQLEKSRLLSDRFSAERPKGSFSTLEIQRTEQGDSAMYLCASSSQGGGEKLFFGSGTQLSVL.

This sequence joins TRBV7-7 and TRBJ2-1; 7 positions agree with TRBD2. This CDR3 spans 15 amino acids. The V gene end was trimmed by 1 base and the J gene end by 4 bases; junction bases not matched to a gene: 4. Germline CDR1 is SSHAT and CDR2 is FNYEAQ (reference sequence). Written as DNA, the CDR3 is TGTGCCAGCAGCTTAGGACTAGCAGTATACAATGAGCAGTTCTTC. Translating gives CASSLGLAVYNEQFF.